Listed here is a single T cell receptor (beta chain). This specimen comes from a study of shared clonotypes between healthy human individuals. Between the trimmed V and J ends, which lost 5 bases and 0 bases, there was a span of 13 bases. Looked up from germline, CDR1 is GTSNPN and CDR2 is SVGIG (reference sequence). The CDR3 extends over 14 amino acids. Produced via immunoSEQ multiplex PCR; TCRdb's table is partial and in-frame only. The table lists millions of clones, about 92% of them singletons. The receptor was isolated from a man younger than 35 in good health. Some clones in this sample may be carry-over from other donors' samples. Sequencing used naive CD4+ T cells from PBMCs. Subset here: CD45RA+ positively selected. The chain uses TRBV30 and TRBJ1-2; D call uncertain. CDR3 amino acids: CAWAISGANYGYTF. CDR3 DNA sequence: TGTGCCTGGGCTATTTCGGGAGCTAACTATGGCTACACCTTC. Together with reference TRBV30 and TRBJ1-2, the CDR3 gives the full variable domain: SQTIHQWPATLVQPVGSPLSLECTVEGTSNPNLYWYRQAAGRGLQLLFYSVGIGQISSEVPQNLSASRPQDRQFILSSKKLLLSDSGFYLCAWAISGANYGYTFGSGTRLTVV.